The 16 T cell receptor beta chains presented below share a single source sample, sequenced in a study of human T cells and chemical hapten exposure. The time point is: pre-sensitization, week 0. As to treatment: therapeutic diphenylcyclopropenone sensitization with weekly scalp DPC. TCRdb re-called the RACE reads with MiXCR, one entry per CDR3 protein. The data show around 60,000 distinct CDR3 sequences, with about 6.7% seen just once and 1.5% to 2% held by the top ten. The sample in question was whole blood, obtained in connection with sensitization to the hapten diphenylcyclopropenone (DPC). The receptor set was obtained from a woman in her 30s with alopecia areata. Some clones in this sample may be carry-over from other donors' samples.

The J gene is TRBJ1-6, the V gene TRBV7-9; D might be TRBD1 (5 bases). CDR3 length equals 15 residues. Germline V gives CDR1 SEHNR, CDR2 FQNEAQ (reference sequence). Trimming took off 5 bases at V and 7 bases at J, with 15 bases between the two ends. The CDR3 DNA reads as TGTGCCAGCAGCCCCCCATGGGGGGAGAATTCACCCCTCCACTTT. Its translation is CASSPPWGENSPLHF.

The CDR3 protein is CASTIAGGPGRQFF. CDR3 nucleotide sequence: TGTGCCAGTACCATAGCGGGGGGCCCCGGTAGGCAGTTCTTC. The chain uses TRBV19 and TRBJ2-1; 10 nucleotides match TRBD2. The CDR3 is made up of 14 amino acids. V dropped 7 bases and J dropped 12; count of bases not matched to a gene: 12. Germline V gene sequence: CDR1 LNHDA, CDR2 SQIVND (reference sequence).

This clonotype is labeled as large (0.1 to 1%). The chain employs TRBV5-4 and TRBJ2-3, with 11 bases that match TRBD2. There are 16 residues in the CDR3. Trimming removed 4 bases from V and 2 bases from J; junction bases left unmatched: 6. Germline loops: CDR1 SGHNT, CDR2 YYREEE (reference sequence). The CDR3 spells CASSPLAGGATDTQYF. Here the CDR3 DNA reads TGTGCCAGCAGCCCCCTAGCGGGGGGCGCCACAGATACGCAGTATTTT.

This clonotype was seen many times. The rearrangement links TRBV4-2 to TRBJ1-5, with 10 bases matching TRBD1. The germline CDR1 and CDR2 sequences are LGHNA and YNFKEQ. The CDR3 runs to 19 residues. The V and J ends lost 0 bases and 4 bases, in that order; junction bases with no gene match: 12. The CDR3 DNA reads as TGTGCCAGCAGCCAAGATTACAGACCGGGACAGGGGAATAATCAGCCCCAGCATTTT. Protein: CASSQDYRPGQGNNQPQHF.

This clonotype has ten or more counts. The chain carries TRBV7-9 and TRBJ1-3, with D perhaps matching TRBD1 (5 bases). This CDR3 has 15 amino acids. V lost 3 bases, J lost 2 bases, and 11 bases lay in between. From germline, CDR1 is SEHNR and CDR2 FQNEAQ (reference sequence). Here the CDR3 DNA reads TGTGCCAGCAGCTTTCAGGGATATGCTGGAAACACCATATATTTT. Its protein is CASSFQGYAGNTIYF.

In the case of this clonotype: This is likely a read error, given that the CDR3 carries no conserved phenylalanine or tryptophan at its end. The chain couples TRBV11-3 to TRBJ1-1; no definite D call. CDR1 is SGHNT and CDR2 is YENEEA in the germline V gene. The length of the CDR3 is 15 residues. V gave up 0 bases and J gave up 3 bases, with 11 bases separating them. CDR3 protein: CASSLETGPHTEAFS. In nucleotides, the CDR3 is TGTGCCAGCAGCTTAGAGACCGGACCCCACACTGAAGCTTTCTCT.

This clonotype appeared many times. The genes are TRBV6-5 and TRBJ2-7; 7 bases match TRBD2. The CDR3 runs to 14 residues. V shed 2 bases, J shed 2 bases, and the junction held 3 bases outside the gene matches. Germline V gene lookup returns CDR1 MNHEY and CDR2 SVGAGI. CDR3 sequence: CASSYEAGTYEQYF. The CDR3 nucleotides read TGTGCCAGCAGTTACGAAGCGGGAACCTACGAGCAGTACTTC.

Many counts were recorded for this clonotype. The rearrangement uses TRBV18 and TRBJ2-6, with a weak D call TRBD1 (5 bases). The V gene lost 5 bases and the J gene lost 4 bases, with 18 bases spanning the gap. The CDR3 loop spans 17 amino acids. CDR1 and CDR2 (germline): KGHSH, LQKENI. CDR3 region: CASSSSKGMPGANVLTF. CDR3 bases: TGTGCCAGCTCATCATCGAAGGGGATGCCCGGGGCCAACGTCCTGACTTTC.

This clonotype was seen repeatedly, ten times or more. V and J are TRBV20-1 and TRBJ1-2, with a possible D match to TRBD1 (5 bases). Germline V gives CDR1 DFQATT, CDR2 SNEGSKA (reference sequence). The CDR3 contains 14 residues. Trimming stripped 3 bases from V and 4 bases from J, with 15 bases between. CDR3 amino acids: CSASARDHIYGYTF. The CDR3 bases are TGCAGTGCTAGTGCGCGGGACCATATCTATGGCTACACCTTC.

This clonotype came up many times. V usage is TRBV20-1 and J usage is TRBJ1-4; TRBD1 might be the D (5 bases). Trimming pared 4 bases from V and 7 bases from J, leaving 13 bases between. The CDR3 runs 13 residues. Germline loops: CDR1 DFQATT, CDR2 SNEGSKA (reference sequence). The CDR3 here is CSAIRAGGEKLFF. The CDR3 DNA reads as TGCAGTGCTATCCGGGCCGGGGGTGAAAAACTGTTTTTT.

This clonotype was found many times. This chain joins TRBV2 and TRBJ2-5; 16 bases fit TRBD2. From germline, CDR1 is SNHLY and CDR2 FYNNEI. This CDR3 is 16 amino acids long. Unmatched junction bases numbered 3, after V lost 3 bases and J lost 5 bases. The CDR3 nucleotides read TGTGCCAGCAGTGAGGGACTAGCGGGGGGGCAGGAGACCCAGTACTTC. Its translation: CASSEGLAGGQETQYF.

This clonotype was counted ten times or more. This chain connects TRBV29-1 to TRBJ2-3; 8 bases are a match to TRBD2. J gave up 5 bases and V 3 bases, and 10 bases lay outside the gene matches. The CDR3 is 15 amino acids. The germline V gene encodes CDR1 SQVTM and CDR2 ANQGSEA. CDR3 coding DNA: TGCAGCGTTGAGGTAGCGGGGCGCGAGGTAGATACGCAGTATTTT. Its translation is CSVEVAGREVDTQYF.

CDR3 sequence reads: CASSLGAGVNIQYF. The CDR3 nucleotides are TGTGCCAGCAGCTTAGGGGCAGGTGTCAACATTCAGTACTTC. The chain combines TRBV11-2 with TRBJ2-4; no clear D gene. Trimming took off 1 base at V and 7 bases at J, with 11 bases between the two ends. The germline gives CDR1 SGHAT, CDR2 FQNNGV. The length of the CDR3 is 14 residues.

This clonotype was seen at least ten times. This chain uses TRBV6-1 with TRBJ1-5; D is unresolved. The length of the CDR3 is 16 residues. The ends were cut back, 2 bases at V and 0 bases at J, with 11 bases in the middle. From germline, CDR1 is MNHNS and CDR2 SASEGT. CDR3 nucleotides: TGTGCCAGCAGTGAACGCGGCATCGGTAGCAATCAGCCCCAGCATTTT. It encodes CASSERGIGSNQPQHF.

This clonotype was found a few times. The genes are TRBV10-3 and TRBJ1-5; maybe TRBD1 (5 bases). CDR1 ENHRY and CDR2 SYGVKD come from the germline V gene. This CDR3 is 14 amino acids long. Trimming stripped 11 bases from V and 4 bases from J, with 18 bases between. The CDR3 coding sequence is TGTGCCGTCGCCGGGGCCGGGGGTAATCAGCCCCAGCATTTT. This sequence encodes CAVAGAGGNQPQHF.

About this clonotype: A read error may explain this, as a much larger clone is one base away. The CDR3 loop reads CASSLGGTGANVMTF. For the CDR3, the DNA is TGTGCCAGCAGCTTAGGCGGGACTGGGGCCAACGTCATGACTTTC. V usage is TRBV7-3 and J usage is TRBJ2-6, with D tentatively TRBD2 (6 bases). This CDR3 spans 15 amino acids. CDR1 is SGHTA, CDR2 FQGTGA, per germline.